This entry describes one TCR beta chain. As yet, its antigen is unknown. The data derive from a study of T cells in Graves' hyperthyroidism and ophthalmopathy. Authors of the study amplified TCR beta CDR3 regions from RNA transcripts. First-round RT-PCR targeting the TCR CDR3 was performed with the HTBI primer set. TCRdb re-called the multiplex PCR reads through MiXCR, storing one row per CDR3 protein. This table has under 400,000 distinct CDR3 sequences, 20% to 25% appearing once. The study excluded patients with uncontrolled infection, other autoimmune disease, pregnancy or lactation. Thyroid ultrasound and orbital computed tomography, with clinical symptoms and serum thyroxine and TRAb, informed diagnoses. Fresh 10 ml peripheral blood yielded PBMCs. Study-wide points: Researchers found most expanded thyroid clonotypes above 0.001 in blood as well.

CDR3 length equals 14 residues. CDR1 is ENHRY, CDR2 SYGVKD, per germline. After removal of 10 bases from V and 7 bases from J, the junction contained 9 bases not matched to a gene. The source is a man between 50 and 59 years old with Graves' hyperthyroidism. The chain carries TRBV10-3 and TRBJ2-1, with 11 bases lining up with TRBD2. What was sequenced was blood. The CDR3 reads CATLPSGRMNEQFF. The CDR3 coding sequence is TGTGCCACCCTCCCTAGCGGGAGGATGAATGAGCAGTTCTTC.